Here is one TCR beta chain with its context. The data belong to a study of blood T cell repertoires in COVID-19. Study details: Material from acute and convalescent COVID-19 was sourced from the United States, Italy and Spain. Nucleic acid was either cDNA or gDNA, and it came from T cells, B-cell-depleted T cells, or PBMCs.

Per the original data handling: By means of reference gene primer amplification, nucleated cell counts were estimated. Some clones are missing from TCRdb's copy, which holds only in-frame ones; the method was immunoSEQ multiplex PCR. V and J calls and clone size are copied from that table; D and trimming were computed from the DNA. The table includes about 56,000 clones, 89% detected once. Input material: peripheral blood. The TCR comes from a woman aged 55-75 years with COVID-19, enrolled during active disease.

DNA of the CDR3: TGTGCCAGTAGTATTAGGAGCGGGAGTTCCTACAATGAGCAGTTCTTC. Its translation is CASSIRSGSSYNEQFF. The rearrangement links TRBV19 to TRBJ2-1; 8 bases fit TRBD2. The ends lost 3 bases at V and 1 base at J; junction bases unmatched: 5. CDR1 and CDR2 from the germline V gene are LNHDA and SQIVND (reference sequence). The CDR3 totals 16 residues.